Each of the 10 T cell receptor beta chains below was sequenced from the same sample in a study of T cells in Graves' hyperthyroidism and ophthalmopathy. The TCR beta CDR3 regions underwent amplification using RNA transcripts as the source. The TCR CDR3 was amplified in a first-round RT-PCR using the HTBI primer set. MiXCR, run by TCRdb on the multiplex PCR reads, gives a single entry per CDR3 protein. This sample has hundreds of thousands of distinct CDR3 sequences, with roughly 15% found just once. The sequenced sample consisted of blood. These receptors all come from a woman in her forties with Graves' ophthalmopathy.

This clonotype was detected ten times or more. The V call is TRBV29-1, the J call TRBJ1-2, with a weak D call TRBD1 (5 bases). Germline V gene data show CDR1 as SQVTM and CDR2 as ANQGSEA. The germline V and J ends were trimmed by 4 bases and 8 bases, with 11 bases remaining between them. This CDR3 region has 11 residues. CDR3 sequence (DNA): TGCAGCGTTGGGGCCGGGGACGGCTACACCTTC. Translated: CSVGAGDGYTF. Full variable domain (remainder filled in from reference TRBV29-1 and TRBJ1-2): SAVISQKPSRDICQRGTSLTIQCQVDSQVTMMFWYRQQPGQSLTLIATANQGSEATYESGFVIDKFPISRPNLTFSTLTVSNMSPEDSSIYLCSVGAGDGYTFGSGTRLTVV.

This chain connects TRBV28 to TRBJ2-1; D uncertain. The CDR3 totals 14 residues. V lost 2 bases and J 4 bases, leaving 9 bases between the germline ends. Germline CDR1 and CDR2: MDHEN and SYDVKM. For the CDR3, the DNA is TGTGCCAGCAGTTTAGGTGGGAATTACAATGAGCAGTTCTTC. Protein product: CASSLGGNYNEQFF.

This clonotype was recorded many times. The rearrangement uses TRBV7-8 and TRBJ1-4, with a weak D call TRBD1 (6 bases). The CDR3 covers 15 residues. V lost 1 base and J lost 8, with 14 bases in between. The germline gives CDR1 SGHVS, CDR2 FQNEAQ. The CDR3: CASSLGRGGGEKLFF. The CDR3 nucleotides are TGTGCCAGCAGCTTAGGCAGGGGAGGCGGGGAAAAACTGTTTTTT.

The rearrangement uses TRBV5-6 and TRBJ2-6, with TRBD1 as a possible D gene (5 bases). V lost 3 bases and J lost 0, with 13 bases in between. The CDR3 contains 17 residues. Germline V gene data show CDR1 as SGHDT and CDR2 as YYEEEE. The DNA of the CDR3 is TGTGCCAGCAGCTATAAAAAGGACATCTCTGGGGCCAACGTCCTGACTTTC. It codes for CASSYKKDISGANVLTF. Full variable domain (remainder filled in from reference TRBV5-6 and TRBJ2-6): DAGVTQSPTHLIKTRGQQVTLRCSPKSGHDTVSWYQQALGQGPQFIFQYYEEEERQRGNFPDRFSGHQFPNYSSELNVNALLLGDSALYLCASSYKKDISGANVLTFGAGSRLTVL.

The chain carries TRBV6-1 and TRBJ1-4; the match to TRBD1 covers 11 bases. Germline V gene data show CDR1 as MNHNS and CDR2 as SASEGT. V shed 6 bases, J shed 4 bases, and the junction held 7 bases outside the gene matches. The CDR3 is 16 residues long. The CDR3 DNA is TGTGCCAGCAGCTACGGAGGGACAGGGGGTAATGAAAAACTGTTTTTT. This encodes CASSYGGTGGNEKLFF.

The V gene is TRBV5-8, the J gene TRBJ2-5, with a weak D call TRBD2 (5 bases). The CDR3 contains 13 residues. V was trimmed by 2 bases and J by 4 bases, leaving 9 bases between them. Germline CDR1 and CDR2: SGHTS and YDEGEE. The DNA for the CDR3 is TGTGCCAGCAGCTTCCGGGAACGAGAGACCCAGTACTTC. It encodes CASSFRERETQYF. Complete variable domain (other parts from reference TRBV5-8 and TRBJ2-5): EAGVTQSPTHLIKTRGQQATLRCSPISGHTSVYWYQQALGLGLQFLLWYDEGEERNRGNFPPRFSGRQFPNYSSELNVNALELEDSALYLCASSFRERETQYFGPGTRLLVL.

To note about this clonotype: Given a much more abundant clone one base away, this may be a read error. This chain connects TRBV20-1 to TRBJ2-1; 7 bases match TRBD2. The CDR3 sequence is 15 residues long. Losses at the gene ends were 7 bases for V and 0 bases for J; bases not matched to a gene: 9. The V gene's germline CDR1 is DFQATT and CDR2 SNEGSKA (reference sequence). The CDR3 nucleotides are TGCAGTGTTATGACACCTAGCGGCTCCTACAATGAGCAGTTCTTC. It codes for CSVMTPSGSYNEQFF.

The table lists this clonotype with a few counts. The chain links TRBV5-1 to TRBJ2-3; 8 nucleotides match TRBD2. The CDR3 covers 17 residues. Germline CDR1 and CDR2: SGHRS and YFSETQ. V gave up 1 base and J gave up 0 bases; unmatched junction bases: 7. CDR3 sequence: CASSLRGGAQSTDTQYF. CDR3 DNA: TGCGCCAGCAGCTTGCGGGGGGGGGCTCAAAGCACAGATACGCAGTATTTT.

This clonotype was observed at least ten times. The J gene is TRBJ2-7, the V gene TRBV11-2; 9 bases map to TRBD2. With V trimmed by 1 base and J by 5 bases, 9 bases remained unmatched. The CDR3 covers 16 residues. CDR1 and CDR2 (germline): SGHAT, FQNNGV. CDR3: CASSLVGSSGSDEQYF. The CDR3 nucleotides read TGTGCCAGCAGCTTAGTAGGGAGTAGCGGGAGTGACGAGCAGTACTTC.

This clonotype was seen a few times. The V gene is TRBV7-9, the J gene TRBJ2-5; 8 nucleotides match TRBD1. V shed 2 bases, J shed 5 bases, and the junction held 10 bases outside the gene matches. The CDR3 extends over 16 amino acids. Germline V gene data show CDR1 as SEHNR and CDR2 as FQNEAQ (reference sequence). In nucleotides, the CDR3 is TGTGCCAGCAGCTTAAGGACAGGGTGGCGGTATGAGACCCAGTACTTC. Its translation is CASSLRTGWRYETQYF. Drawing the rest from reference TRBV7-9 and TRBJ2-5, the complete variable domain is DTGVSQNPRHKITKRGQNVTFRCDPISEHNRLYWYRQTLGQGPEFLTYFQNEAQLEKSRLLSDRFSAERPKGSFSTLEIQRTEQGDSAMYLCASSLRTGWRYETQYFGPGTRLLVL.